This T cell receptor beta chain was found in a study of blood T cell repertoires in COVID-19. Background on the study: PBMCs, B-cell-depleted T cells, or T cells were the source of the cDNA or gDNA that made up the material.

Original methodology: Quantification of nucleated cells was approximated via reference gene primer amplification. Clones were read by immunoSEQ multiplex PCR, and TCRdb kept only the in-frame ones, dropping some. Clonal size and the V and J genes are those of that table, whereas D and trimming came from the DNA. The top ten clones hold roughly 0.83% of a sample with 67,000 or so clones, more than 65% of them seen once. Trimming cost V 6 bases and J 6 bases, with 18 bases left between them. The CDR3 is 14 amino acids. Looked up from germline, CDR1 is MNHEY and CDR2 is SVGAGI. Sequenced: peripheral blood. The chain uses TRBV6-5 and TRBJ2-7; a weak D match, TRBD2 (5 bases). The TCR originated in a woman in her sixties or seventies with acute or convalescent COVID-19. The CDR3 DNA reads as TGTGCCAGCAGCCAAGGATCCGTCGGAGGCGAGCAGTACTTC. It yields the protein CASSQGSVGGEQYF.